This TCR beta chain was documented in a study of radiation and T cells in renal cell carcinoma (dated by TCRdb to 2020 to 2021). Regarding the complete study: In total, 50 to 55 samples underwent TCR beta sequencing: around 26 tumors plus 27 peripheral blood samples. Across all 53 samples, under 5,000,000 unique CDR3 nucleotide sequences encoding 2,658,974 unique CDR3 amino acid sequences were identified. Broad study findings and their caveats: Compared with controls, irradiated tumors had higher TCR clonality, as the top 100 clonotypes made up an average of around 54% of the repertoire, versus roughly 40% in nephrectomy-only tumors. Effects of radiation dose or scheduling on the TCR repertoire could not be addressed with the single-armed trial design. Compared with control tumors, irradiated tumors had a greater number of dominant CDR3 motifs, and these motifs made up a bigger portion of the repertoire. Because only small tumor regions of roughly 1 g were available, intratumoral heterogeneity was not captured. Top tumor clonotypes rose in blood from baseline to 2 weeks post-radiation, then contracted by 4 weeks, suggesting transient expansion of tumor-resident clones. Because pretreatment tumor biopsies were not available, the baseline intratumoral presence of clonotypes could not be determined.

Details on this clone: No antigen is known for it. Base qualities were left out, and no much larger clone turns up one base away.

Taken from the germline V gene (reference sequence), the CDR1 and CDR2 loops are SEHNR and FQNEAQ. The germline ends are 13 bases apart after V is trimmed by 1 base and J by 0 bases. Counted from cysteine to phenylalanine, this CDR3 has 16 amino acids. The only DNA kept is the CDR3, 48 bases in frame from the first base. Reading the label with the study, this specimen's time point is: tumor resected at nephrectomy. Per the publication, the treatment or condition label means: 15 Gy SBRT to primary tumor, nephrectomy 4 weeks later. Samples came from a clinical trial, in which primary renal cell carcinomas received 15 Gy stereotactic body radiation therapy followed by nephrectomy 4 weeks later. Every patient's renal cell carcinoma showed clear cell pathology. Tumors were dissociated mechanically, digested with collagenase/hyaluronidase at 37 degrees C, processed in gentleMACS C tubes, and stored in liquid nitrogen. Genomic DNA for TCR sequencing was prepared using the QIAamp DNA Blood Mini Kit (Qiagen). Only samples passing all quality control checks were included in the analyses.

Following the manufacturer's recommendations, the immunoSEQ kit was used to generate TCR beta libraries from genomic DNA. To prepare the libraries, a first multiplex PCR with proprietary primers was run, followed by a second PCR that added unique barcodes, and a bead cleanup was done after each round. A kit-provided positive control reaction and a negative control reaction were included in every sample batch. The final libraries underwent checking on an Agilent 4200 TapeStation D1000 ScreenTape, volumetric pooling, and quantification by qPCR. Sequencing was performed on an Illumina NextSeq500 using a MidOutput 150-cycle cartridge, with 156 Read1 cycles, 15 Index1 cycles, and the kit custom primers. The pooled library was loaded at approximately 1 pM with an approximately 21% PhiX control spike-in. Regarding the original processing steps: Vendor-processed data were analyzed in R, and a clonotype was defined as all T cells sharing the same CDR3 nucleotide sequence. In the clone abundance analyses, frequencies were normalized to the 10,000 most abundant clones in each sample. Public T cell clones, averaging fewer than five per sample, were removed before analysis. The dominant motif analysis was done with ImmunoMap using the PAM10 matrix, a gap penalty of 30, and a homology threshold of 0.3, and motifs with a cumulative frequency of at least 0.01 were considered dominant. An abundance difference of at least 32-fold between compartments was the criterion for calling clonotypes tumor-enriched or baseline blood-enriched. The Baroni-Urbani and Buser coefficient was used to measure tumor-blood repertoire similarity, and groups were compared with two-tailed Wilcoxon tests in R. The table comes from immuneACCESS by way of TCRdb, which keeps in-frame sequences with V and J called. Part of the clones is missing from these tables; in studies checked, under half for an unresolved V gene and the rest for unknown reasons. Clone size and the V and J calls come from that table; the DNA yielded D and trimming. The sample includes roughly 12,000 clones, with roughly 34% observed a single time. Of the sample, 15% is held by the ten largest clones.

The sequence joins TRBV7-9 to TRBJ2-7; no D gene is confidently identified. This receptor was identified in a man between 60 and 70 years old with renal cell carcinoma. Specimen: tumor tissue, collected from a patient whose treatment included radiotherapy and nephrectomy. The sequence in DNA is TGTGCCAGCAGCTTAGGTCTCGCTGTAAGCTCCTACGAGCAGTACTTC. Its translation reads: CASSLGLAVSSYEQYF.